Presented here are 25 T cell receptor beta chains from one specimen sequenced in a study of identical twins. TCRdb fed the 5' RACE reads into MiXCR, producing one record per CDR3 protein. The table has hundreds of thousands of distinct CDR3 sequences, 18% seen once. These same data were also listed under a study on T cells expressing NK-cell markers.

The sample taken for sequencing was PBMCs. Receptor source: a woman aged 18-29 years in good health.

The J gene is TRBJ2-6, the V gene TRBV5-1, with a tentative D call TRBD2 (5 bases). The germline gives CDR1 SGHRS, CDR2 YFSETQ. This CDR3 is 19 amino acids long. The V end was cut by 4 bases, the J end by 0 bases, with 20 bases between. The CDR3 DNA reads as TGCGCCAGCAGCCCCAACCCGTCTAGCTCCCTCTCTGGGGCCAACGTCCTGACTTTC. Its protein product is CASSPNPSSSLSGANVLTF. Full variable domain (missing parts from reference TRBV5-1 and TRBJ2-6): KAGVTQTPRYLIKTRGQQVTLSCSPISGHRSVSWYQQTPGQGLQFLFEYFSETQRNKGNFPGRFSGRQFSNSRSEMNVSTLELGDSALYLCASSPNPSSSLSGANVLTFGAGSRLTVL.

The genes are TRBV5-1 and TRBJ1-1; possibly TRBD1 for D (6 bases). Trimming pared 5 bases from V and 3 bases from J, leaving 23 bases between. In germline, CDR1 is SGHRS, CDR2 YFSETQ. This CDR3 has 17 residues. The CDR3 reads CASRWGDYRDRDTEAFF. In DNA, the CDR3 is TGCGCCAGCAGATGGGGGGACTACAGGGATCGCGACACTGAAGCTTTCTTT.

CDR3 sequence reads: CSVEAGLKNIQYF. CDR3 DNA sequence: TGCAGCGTTGAAGCAGGACTTAAAAACATTCAGTACTTC. This chain uses TRBV29-1 with TRBJ2-4; possibly TRBD2 for D (5 bases). CDR3 length: 13 amino acids. V was pared by 1 base and J by 4 bases, with 8 bases between. CDR1 and CDR2 from the germline V gene are SQVTM and ANQGSEA.

This clonotype was seen a few times. The rearrangement uses TRBV12-3 or TRBV12-4 and TRBJ2-2; no definite D call. The germline V and J ends were trimmed by 8 bases and 4 bases, with 8 bases remaining between them. This CDR3 contains 12 residues. The CDR3 protein is CASQQVTGELFF. The DNA of the CDR3 is TGTGCCAGCCAACAAGTCACCGGGGAGCTGTTTTTT.

The chain has TRBV5-1 and TRBJ2-7; D unresolved. The germline gives CDR1 SGHRS, CDR2 YFSETQ. Trimming pared 3 bases from V and 5 bases from J, leaving 15 bases between. This CDR3 is 14 amino acids long. CDR3 DNA: TGCGCCAGCAGCTCCCTTGCTACGACTGACGAGCAGTACTTC. Its translation: CASSSLATTDEQYF. Full variable domain (missing parts from reference TRBV5-1 and TRBJ2-7): KAGVTQTPRYLIKTRGQQVTLSCSPISGHRSVSWYQQTPGQGLQFLFEYFSETQRNKGNFPGRFSGRQFSNSRSEMNVSTLELGDSALYLCASSSLATTDEQYFGPGTRLTVT.

The CDR3 DNA sequence: TGCAGTGCTAGAGGAGTGGGCTGGACTGAAGCTTTCTTT. This gives the protein CSARGVGWTEAFF. The rearrangement links TRBV20-1 to TRBJ1-1; D call uncertain. Germline CDR1 and CDR2: DFQATT and SNEGSKA (reference sequence). V was shortened by 1 base and J by 5 bases, with 11 bases between the two germline ends. The CDR3 has 13 amino acids.

The chain carries TRBV30 and TRBJ2-1; the D is unclear. Germline V gene lookup returns CDR1 GTSNPN and CDR2 SVGIG (reference sequence). V lost 2 bases and J lost 10, with 12 bases in between. This CDR3 is 12 amino acids long. The CDR3 protein is CAWSRWLREQFF. CDR3 coding DNA: TGTGCCTGGAGTCGTTGGTTGAGGGAGCAGTTCTTC.

CDR3 region: CASSRGGSYTGELFF. The DNA for the CDR3 is TGTGCCAGCAGCCGCGGGGGCTCCTACACCGGGGAGCTGTTTTTT. The rearrangement joins TRBV7-2 to TRBJ2-2, with TRBD2 as a possible D gene (7 bases). The CDR3 is 15 residues long. Looked up from germline, CDR1 is SGHTA and CDR2 is FQGNSA. V lost 5 bases to trimming and J lost 3 bases, with 13 bases between them.

CDR3 nucleotide sequence: TGTGCCAGCAGCTCGAGACAGACCTTCGGAGATACGCAGTATTTT. Translating it yields CASSSRQTFGDTQYF. This chain connects TRBV5-6 to TRBJ2-3, with D tentatively TRBD1 (5 bases). Trimming removed 3 bases from V and 5 bases from J, with 16 bases in between. This CDR3 has 15 amino acids. CDR1 is SGHDT and CDR2 is YYEEEE in the germline V gene.

This chain connects TRBV6-2 or TRBV6-3 to TRBJ2-5, with TRBD2 matching over 7 bases. The CDR3 extends over 15 amino acids. Germline V CDR1 and CDR2: MNHEY, SVGEGT. V was clipped by 6 bases and J by 4 bases; unmatched bases: 11. CDR3 DNA: TGTGCCAGCAGGTTGGGAGCGGGATTCGGAGAGACCCAGTACTTC. Translated: CASRLGAGFGETQYF.

This clonotype has at least ten counts. This chain connects TRBV20-1 to TRBJ2-7; TRBD1 might be the D (7 bases). This CDR3 has 14 residues. CDR1 DFQATT and CDR2 SNEGSKA come from the germline V gene (reference sequence). Trimming took 5 bases from V and 5 from J, leaving 19 bases between them. DNA of the CDR3: TGCAGTGCTGGAGGGGGCACAGGGGTCAACGAGCAGTACTTC. This codes for CSAGGGTGVNEQYF.

The DNA for the CDR3 is TGTGCCAGCAGCCACGGGATAGCGGGGACCTACTACAATGAGCAGTTCTTC. This gives the protein CASSHGIAGTYYNEQFF. The chain combines TRBV14 with TRBJ2-1, with TRBD2 matching over 8 bases. CDR3 length equals 17 residues. J lost 3 bases, V lost 3 bases, and 10 bases had no gene match. Germline-derived CDR1 and CDR2 are SGHDN and FVKESK.

The sample holds a few counts of this clonotype. The V and J genes are TRBV12-3 or TRBV12-4 and TRBJ2-2, with a weak D call TRBD1 (5 bases). The CDR3 runs 15 residues. V was cut by 6 bases and J by 8 bases, with 19 bases left in between. CDR3 amino acids: CASSDDGVGVGELFF. CDR3 DNA sequence: TGTGCCAGCAGCGACGACGGCGTAGGGGTGGGGGAGCTGTTTTTT.

This clonotype was seen ten or more times. CDR3 amino acids: CASSLAGSGRANEQFF. The CDR3 bases are TGTGCCAGCAGCTTAGCGGGTAGCGGGAGGGCCAATGAGCAGTTCTTC. V is TRBV7-2 and J is TRBJ2-1, with 11 positions matching TRBD2. The CDR3 is made up of 16 amino acids. The germline gives CDR1 SGHTA, CDR2 FQGNSA. The J segment lost 6 bases and the V segment lost 0 bases, leaving 4 bases of the junction unmatched.

The chain links TRBV5-5 to TRBJ2-2, with D maybe TRBD2 (5 bases). CDR3 length equals 14 residues. Germline assignment: CDR1 SGHKS and CDR2 YYEKEE (reference sequence). V lost 4 bases and J 7 bases, leaving 14 bases between the germline ends. The CDR3 coding sequence is TGTGCCAGCAGCAGCTACGGAGGAGTCGGGGAGCTGTTTTTT. Translation gives CASSSYGGVGELFF.

This clonotype was recorded a few times. The V and J genes are TRBV7-9 and TRBJ2-4; maybe TRBD1 (5 bases). CDR3 length equals 16 residues. Germline V gene sequence: CDR1 SEHNR, CDR2 FQNEAQ (reference sequence). With 5 bases removed from V and 0 bases from J, the gap between germline ends came to 14 bases. The CDR3: CASSPRDGIAKNIQYF. CDR3 sequence (DNA): TGTGCCAGCAGCCCCAGGGATGGGATAGCCAAAAACATTCAGTACTTC.

In its sample, this clonotype was seen a few times. The chain has TRBV27 and TRBJ2-5, with 7 bases matching TRBD1. Trimming cost V 5 bases and J 3 bases; bases outside gene matches: 18. Germline CDR1 is MNHEY and CDR2 is SMNVEV (reference sequence). The CDR3 has 18 amino acids. The CDR3 DNA sequence: TGTGCCAGCAGTCCGCAGGGGTATAGAGGGGGCCCAGAAGAGACCCAGTACTTC. Amino acids: CASSPQGYRGGPEETQYF.

The rearrangement joins TRBV18 to TRBJ1-2, with D perhaps TRBD1 (5 bases). Trimming cost V 3 bases and J 6 bases, with 14 bases left between them. The CDR3 contains 14 residues. Germline values: CDR1 KGHSH, CDR2 LQKENI. The CDR3 spells CASSPGLTVDGYTF. In DNA, the CDR3 is TGTGCCAGCTCACCGGGACTTACCGTTGATGGCTACACCTTC.

This chain connects TRBV29-1 to TRBJ2-5, with D tentatively TRBD2 (5 bases). The germline V gene encodes CDR1 SQVTM and CDR2 ANQGSEA. CDR3 length: 11 amino acids. V was clipped by 7 bases and J by 3 bases, with 9 bases between them. The CDR3 DNA sequence: TGCAGCGCGAGGGAAAAAGAGACCCAGTACTTC. Amino acids: CSAREKETQYF.

This chain uses TRBV5-1 with TRBJ1-2, with D possibly matching TRBD1 (5 bases). This CDR3 has 14 amino acids. Per germline, CDR1 SGHRS and CDR2 YFSETQ. The V and J ends lost 0 bases and 4 bases respectively, with 10 bases between them. The CDR3 region is CASSLDGQGYGYTF. DNA of the CDR3: TGCGCCAGCAGCTTGGATGGGCAGGGCTATGGCTACACCTTC.

The chain has TRBV12-3 or TRBV12-4 and TRBJ1-2; D call uncertain. CDR3 size: 17 residues. Trimming took off 1 base at V and 2 bases at J, with 17 bases between the two ends. Written as DNA, the CDR3 is TGTGCCAGCAGTTTAGTCCGGAGTTGGCAGCCCAACTATGGCTACACCTTC. Translating gives CASSLVRSWQPNYGYTF.

This clonotype has more than one count but fewer than ten. This chain joins TRBV5-1 and TRBJ1-2, with TRBD1 identical over 7 bases. V was clipped by 0 bases and J by 8 bases; unmatched bases: 13. Germline V CDR1 and CDR2: SGHRS, YFSETQ. The CDR3 is made up of 16 amino acids. As DNA, the CDR3 is TGCGCCAGCAGCTTGGGCGCGACAGGGAGAGGTGGAGGCTACACCTTC. Translated: CASSLGATGRGGGYTF. The whole variable domain, remainder taken from reference TRBV5-1 and TRBJ1-2, is KAGVTQTPRYLIKTRGQQVTLSCSPISGHRSVSWYQQTPGQGLQFLFEYFSETQRNKGNFPGRFSGRQFSNSRSEMNVSTLELGDSALYLCASSLGATGRGGGYTFGSGTRLTVV.

V gene TRBV20-1 combines with J gene TRBJ1-5; D not resolved. The CDR3 sequence is 14 residues long. Germline CDR1 DFQATT, CDR2 SNEGSKA (reference sequence). V lost 6 bases to trimming and J lost 7 bases, with 19 bases between them. The CDR3 region has the DNA TGCAGTGCCACGGCGGGCTCCCCACGGCAGCCCCAGCATTTT. Its translation is CSATAGSPRQPQHF.

This clonotype has ten or more counts. The V gene is TRBV3-1, the J gene TRBJ2-7, with 9 bases aligning to TRBD1. The germline gives CDR1 LGHDT, CDR2 YNNKEL (reference sequence). This CDR3 spans 16 amino acids. V was clipped by 0 bases and J by 3 bases; unmatched bases: 6. The CDR3, as DNA: TGTGCCAGCAGCCAAGATTACAGGGGGCTCTTCTACGAGCAGTACTTC. It yields the protein CASSQDYRGLFYEQYF.

This clonotype turned up a few times. The J gene is TRBJ2-3, the V gene TRBV12-3 or TRBV12-4; D not certain. The V gene lost 1 base and the J gene lost 4 bases, with 9 bases spanning the gap. The CDR3 runs 14 residues. The CDR3 DNA reads as TGTGCCAGCAGTTTAGGCGACCCGGCAGATACGCAGTATTTT. Translating gives CASSLGDPADTQYF.